This TCR beta chain was identified during a study of early T cells in non-severe SARS-CoV-2 infection. At least ten counts were recorded for this clonotype. TCRdb re-derived calls from the 5' RACE reads in MiXCR, one entry per CDR3 protein. Of about 64,000 distinct CDR3 sequences in the sample, 20% to 25% were seen once. Here the sequenced sample was whole blood, taken at baseline. The TCR comes from an adult who was a healthcare worker with PCR-confirmed SARS-CoV-2 infection or an uninfected control (not recorded which).

The chain's CDR3 is CAWSEVNQPQHF. As DNA, the CDR3 is TGTGCCTGGAGTGAGGTGAATCAGCCCCAGCATTTT. The genes are TRBV30 and TRBJ1-5; unclear D gene. Trimming pared 1 base from V and 4 bases from J, leaving 5 bases between. Germline lookup yields CDR1 GTSNPN and CDR2 SVGIG (reference sequence). CDR3 size: 12 residues.